The sequence of this T cell receptor beta chain was determined in a study of sequential checkpoint blockade in melanoma. The sample's treatment: randomized to nivolumab then ipilimumab (arm A) or the reverse (arm B). Judged by abundance, this clone is large. TCRdb's table, derived via immunoSEQ multiplex PCR, lists solely in-frame clones and lacks some. The data show around 1,000 clones, less than 25% seen once. Germline loops: CDR1 MNHGY, CDR2 SAAAGT. The CDR3 extends over 12 amino acids. V trimming: 5 bases; J trimming: 14 bases; junction bases outside the gene matches: 7. The receptor comes from a human donor with melanoma. The sample here was tumor tissue (inferred from file names), taken from a patient given nivolumab and ipilimumab in sequence. V gene TRBV6-8 combines with J gene TRBJ1-4, with 8 bases that match TRBD1. The CDR3 spells CASSLYRGGLFF. Here the CDR3 DNA reads TGTGCCAGCAGTCTCTACAGGGGGGGCCTGTTTTTT.